The entry that follows covers one TCR beta chain sequence. The antigen remains unidentified. The sample is drawn from a study of T cell responses to AZD1222 COVID-19 vaccine. TCRdb keeps only in-frame clones here, not all; method: immunoSEQ multiplex PCR. The sample gives 130,000 or so clones, more than 85% of which show up once; roughly 1% is in the top ten. Findings and limits, study-wide: Most donors were white British and more were female, and clonal diversity was possibly underestimated. The CD4 TCRs associated with vaccination extended across spike and predominated at 160-218 and 743-854. Seropositive status at baseline applied to only 6 or 7 AZD1222 recipients. In the spike-specific TCR repertoire, nearly half reportedly target unmutated variant regions.

CDR1 is SEHNR, CDR2 FQNEAQ, per germline (reference sequence). CDR3 length equals 17 residues. V was trimmed by 5 bases and J by 0 bases, leaving 19 bases between them. The rearrangement joins TRBV7-9 to TRBJ1-1; TRBD1 is a possible D gene (6 bases). Specimen: peripheral blood, collected on day 0 of AZD1222 vaccination. This TCR was recovered from an adult in good health. CDR3 sequence (DNA): TGTGCCAGCAGCCCGACCCCCGGGACAACTATGAACACTGAAGCTTTCTTT. Its protein is CASSPTPGTTMNTEAFF.